This T cell receptor beta chain was retrieved from a study of blood T cell repertoires in COVID-19 (dated by TCRdb to the early 2020s). Regarding the study in general: Collaborator samples came from the United States, Italy and Spain and covered acute and convalescent phases of COVID-19. The material from the prospective study consisted of cDNA or gDNA derived from T cells, B-cell-depleted T cells, or PBMCs. The dataset comprised deeply sampled blood TCRbeta repertoires from subjects exposed to, actively infected with, or recovered from COVID-19. The repertoires were released in a freely available public database meant as a resource for research on the immune response to SARS-CoV-2. Samples came from the ongoing ImmuneRACE study (first 160 participants) plus 1,254 subjects from 6 global collaborators. Sample metadata almost always included a de-identified subject ID, COVID-19 status, age in years and sex. Where HLA class I and class II types were available, the types were taken from metadata supplied by the sample provider, not from assay-based typing.

Each collaborating institution followed its own protocols to collect whole blood in K2EDTA tubes. Collaborator samples were shipped for TCRbeta analysis as frozen whole blood, isolated PBMCs, or DNA extracted from either sample type. The immunoSEQ Assay, a bias-controlled multiplex PCR, was used to amplify TCRbeta CDR3 regions from genomic DNA. Per the source publication's procedure: The number of nucleated cells in each sample was estimated from the amplification of reference gene primers within the assay. Sequence reads were collapsed and filtered to measure the absolute abundance of every unique TCRbeta CDR3 rearrangement. Productive Simpson clonality was computed per sample as the square root of Simpson's diversity index over productive rearrangements. As stored in TCRdb, this immuneACCESS dataset retains in-frame rearrangements with V and J assigned. A fraction of the clones does not appear; measured against another copy, unresolved V genes explain less than half of the discrepancy, and the remainder lacks a known reason. The V and J calls and clone size come from that table; D and trimming were worked out from the DNA. The sample contains some 260,000 clones, 88% of them found a single time. The top ten constitute 1.3% to 1.5% of the sample.

Details on this clone: Which antigen it targets is not known. Nothing much larger sits one base from this clone, and base qualities are not available.

In the germline V gene, CDR1 corresponds to SGDLS and CDR2 to YYNGEE. The CDR3 starts with the cysteine, ends with the phenylalanine, and has 14 residues. CDR3 DNA only is kept here, 42 bases in frame from base 1. V gives up 4 bases and J gives up 3 bases, and the segment between their germline ends measures 13 bases. Results and caveats for the whole study, not just this receptor: The amount of clinical and demographic metadata varied by source and participant and was provided uncurated.

What was sequenced was peripheral blood. The receptor was derived from an elderly man with acute or convalescent COVID-19. The V gene is TRBV9 and the J gene is TRBJ1-1; the D gene remains uncertain. The DNA sequence is TGTGCCAGCAGCCCCGGGAGGAGGGACACTGAAGCTTTCTTT. This is translated as CASSPGRRDTEAFF.